These T cell receptor beta chains were read from a single sample in a study of STAT5B mutations in CD4+ large granular lymphocyte leukemia. Clones were sequenced by immunoSEQ multiplex PCR, and TCRdb holds only the in-frame ones, with some missing. The table lists tens of thousands of clones, approximately 80% of them singletons. Sequencing input: CD4+ T cells from blood buffy coats. These receptors were obtained from a human donor in good health. Each CDR3 is given with its conserved first and last residue. The D gene is left open where the match is weak. Rows give clone size only sometimes, using once, few, many, or a class for an expanded clone.

J gene: TRBJ1-6; V gene: TRBV28; D gene: .; clone size: .; CDR3 protein: CASSPVGINNSPLHF; CDR3 DNA: TGTGCCAGCAGCCCCGTTGGGATCAACAATTCACCCCTCCACTTT
J gene: TRBJ1-3; V gene: TRBV28; D gene: .; clone size: .; CDR3 protein: CASSPRWGRGNTIYF; CDR3 DNA: TGTGCCAGCAGTCCGCGTTGGGGGCGAGGAAACACCATATATTTT
J gene: TRBJ2-7; V gene: TRBV18; D gene: TRBD2; clone size: .; CDR3 protein: CASSLGTSATYEQYF; CDR3 DNA: TGTGCCAGCTCACTTGGGACTAGCGCAACCTACGAGCAGTACTTC
J gene: TRBJ2-2; V gene: TRBV30; D gene: .; clone size: few; CDR3 protein: CAWSVGPNTGELFF; CDR3 DNA: TGTGCCTGGAGTGTAGGTCCGAACACCGGGGAGCTGTTTTTT
J gene: TRBJ2-3; V gene: TRBV21-1; D gene: .; clone size: .; CDR3 protein: CASSRGAAGSSTDTQYF; CDR3 DNA: TGTGCCAGCAGCCGGGGGGCGGCGGGGAGCAGCACAGATACGCAGTATTTT
J gene: TRBJ2-5; V gene: TRBV29-1; D gene: .; clone size: .; CDR3 protein: CSVDRQETQYF; CDR3 DNA: TGCAGCGTTGACAGGCAAGAGACCCAGTACTTC
J gene: TRBJ2-2; V gene: TRBV28; D gene: TRBD2; clone size: .; CDR3 protein: CASKPPGEGTGELFF; CDR3 DNA: TGTGCCAGCAAACCCCCGGGGGAGGGCACCGGGGAGCTGTTTTTT
J gene: TRBJ2-5; V gene: TRBV10-1; D gene: TRBD2; clone size: .; CDR3 protein: CASSSGTSGLQETQYF; CDR3 DNA: TGCGCCAGCAGCTCAGGGACTAGCGGGCTACAAGAGACCCAGTACTTC
J gene: TRBJ1-2; V gene: TRBV7-2; D gene: .; clone size: .; CDR3 protein: CASSLALQDTSF; CDR3 DNA: TGTGCCAGCAGCTTAGCGCTCCAGGATACAAGCTTC
J gene: TRBJ2-3; V gene: TRBV5-6; D gene: TRBD2; clone size: .; CDR3 protein: CASSPFSGASTDTQYF; CDR3 DNA: TGTGCCAGCAGTCCCTTTAGCGGGGCTAGCACAGATACGCAGTATTTT
J gene: TRBJ2-7; V gene: TRBV10-3; D gene: TRBD1; clone size: .; CDR3 protein: CASSGQGRNEQYF; CDR3 DNA: TGTGCCAGCTCGGGACAGGGTAGGAACGAGCAGTACTTC
J gene: TRBJ2-1; V gene: TRBV18; D gene: TRBD2; clone size: .; CDR3 protein: CASSPLAGTEEQFF; CDR3 DNA: TGTGCCAGCTCACCGCTAGCGGGAACGGAGGAGCAGTTCTTC
J gene: TRBJ2-6; V gene: TRBV27; D gene: .; clone size: few; CDR3 protein: CASSQKGLGANVLTF; CDR3 DNA: TGTGCCAGCAGTCAGAAGGGGCTTGGGGCCAACGTCCTGACTTTC
J gene: TRBJ2-7; V gene: TRBV7-9; D gene: .; clone size: .; CDR3 protein: CASSLAPYEQYF; CDR3 DNA: TGTGCCAGCAGCTTAGCTCCATACGAGCAGTACTTC
J gene: TRBJ2-7; V gene: TRBV7-9; D gene: .; clone size: .; CDR3 protein: CASSLEVVSGEQYF; CDR3 DNA: TGTGCCAGCAGCTTAGAGGTAGTCTCGGGTGAGCAGTACTTC
J gene: TRBJ2-5; V gene: TRBV29-1; D gene: .; clone size: few; CDR3 protein: CSAGTGLLQETQYF; CDR3 DNA: TGCAGCGCTGGAACTGGACTCCTACAAGAGACCCAGTACTTC
J gene: TRBJ2-6; V gene: TRBV5-6; D gene: TRBD1; clone size: .; CDR3 protein: CASSPTGAGANVLTF; CDR3 DNA: TGTGCCAGCAGCCCGACAGGGGCTGGGGCCAACGTCCTGACTTTC
J gene: TRBJ2-7; V gene: TRBV4-3; D gene: TRBD2; clone size: .; CDR3 protein: CASSQDGGLAGVNYEQYF; CDR3 DNA: TGCGCCAGCAGCCAAGATGGGGGACTAGCGGGGGTGAACTACGAGCAGTACTTC
J gene: TRBJ1-1; V gene: TRBV11-2; D gene: .; clone size: few; CDR3 protein: CASSSWGESTEAFF; CDR3 DNA: TGTGCCAGCAGCTCGTGGGGGGAGAGCACTGAAGCTTTCTTT
J gene: TRBJ1-1; V gene: TRBV28; D gene: .; clone size: .; CDR3 protein: CASSSPRGRDTEAFF; CDR3 DNA: TGTGCCAGCAGTTCCCCACGGGGGCGGGACACTGAAGCTTTCTTT
J gene: TRBJ2-1; V gene: TRBV9; D gene: TRBD2; clone size: .; CDR3 protein: CASSSGLAGLSSYNEQFF; CDR3 DNA: TGTGCCAGCAGCTCGGGACTAGCGGGCCTAAGCTCCTACAATGAGCAGTTCTTC
J gene: TRBJ2-1; V gene: TRBV7-3; D gene: .; clone size: .; CDR3 protein: CASSLAGPQSEQFF; CDR3 DNA: TGTGCCAGCAGCTTAGCGGGACCCCAAAGTGAGCAGTTCTTC
J gene: TRBJ1-1; V gene: TRBV18; D gene: .; clone size: .; CDR3 protein: CASSPPGDVRGLNTEAFF; CDR3 DNA: TGTGCCAGCTCACCACCGGGGGATGTAAGAGGTTTGAACACTGAAGCTTTCTTT
J gene: TRBJ2-1; V gene: TRBV28; D gene: .; clone size: .; CDR3 protein: CASSRLYEQFF; CDR3 DNA: TGTGCCAGCAGTCGGTTATATGAGCAGTTCTTC
J gene: TRBJ1-1; V gene: TRBV7-2; D gene: .; clone size: .; CDR3 protein: CASSLGGPGGAEAFF; CDR3 DNA: TGTGCCAGCAGCTTGGGCGGTCCCGGGGGCGCTGAAGCTTTCTTT
J gene: TRBJ2-4; V gene: TRBV7-2; D gene: TRBD2; clone size: .; CDR3 protein: CASSFSQLAGDQYF; CDR3 DNA: TGTGCCAGCAGCTTCAGCCAACTAGCGGGGGATCAGTACTTC
J gene: TRBJ1-1; V gene: TRBV20-1; D gene: .; clone size: .; CDR3 protein: CSASLNTEAFF; CDR3 DNA: TGCAGTGCTAGCTTAAACACTGAAGCTTTCTTT
J gene: TRBJ1-2; V gene: TRBV5-1; D gene: .; clone size: .; CDR3 protein: CASSFKGDYGYTF; CDR3 DNA: TGCGCCAGCAGCTTTAAGGGGGACTATGGCTACACCTTC
J gene: TRBJ1-4; V gene: TRBV18; D gene: .; clone size: .; CDR3 protein: CASSPETGDVGLFF; CDR3 DNA: TGTGCCAGCTCACCGGAGACAGGTGACGTGGGACTGTTTTTT
J gene: TRBJ1-1; V gene: TRBV29-1; D gene: .; clone size: few; CDR3 protein: CSVASTTLNTEAFF; CDR3 DNA: TGCAGCGTTGCCTCCACGACCTTGAACACTGAAGCTTTCTTT
J gene: TRBJ2-2; V gene: TRBV19; D gene: TRBD2; clone size: .; CDR3 protein: CASSFPRLATGELFF; CDR3 DNA: TGTGCCAGTAGTTTCCCGAGACTAGCTACCGGGGAGCTGTTTTTT
J gene: TRBJ2-1; V gene: TRBV7-9; D gene: .; clone size: .; CDR3 protein: CASSLGTTNTLYNEQFF; CDR3 DNA: TGTGCCAGCAGCTTAGGGACCACCAATACCCTCTACAATGAGCAGTTCTTC
J gene: TRBJ1-6; V gene: TRBV6-5; D gene: .; clone size: .; CDR3 protein: CASLTGFNSPLHF; CDR3 DNA: TGTGCCAGCCTTACCGGGTTTAATTCACCCCTCCACTTT
J gene: TRBJ2-2; V gene: TRBV18; D gene: .; clone size: .; CDR3 protein: CASSSSTNTGELFF; CDR3 DNA: TGTGCCAGCTCTTCCAGTACGAACACCGGGGAGCTGTTTTTT
J gene: TRBJ2-1; V gene: TRBV11-3; D gene: TRBD2; clone size: once; CDR3 protein: CASSLGAAGDNEQFF; CDR3 DNA: TGTGCCAGCAGCTTAGGAGCAGCGGGGGACAATGAGCAGTTCTTC
J gene: TRBJ2-3; V gene: TRBV20-1; D gene: .; clone size: .; CDR3 protein: CSARGDDTQYF; CDR3 DNA: TGCAGTGCTAGAGGGGACGATACGCAGTATTTT
J gene: TRBJ2-1; V gene: TRBV11-3; D gene: TRBD2; clone size: .; CDR3 protein: CASSPDGRSYNEQFF; CDR3 DNA: TGTGCCAGCAGCCCCGACGGGAGGTCCTACAATGAGCAGTTCTTC
J gene: TRBJ2-5; V gene: TRBV21-1; D gene: .; clone size: .; CDR3 protein: CASEAGTSIRKTQYF; CDR3 DNA: TGTGCCAGCGAGGCTGGGACTAGCATACGAAAGACCCAGTACTTC
J gene: TRBJ1-1; V gene: TRBV28; D gene: .; clone size: few; CDR3 protein: CASLGLLGTEAFF; CDR3 DNA: TGTGCCAGCTTGGGCCTTTTGGGCACTGAAGCTTTCTTT
J gene: TRBJ2-3; V gene: TRBV5-1; D gene: TRBD1; clone size: .; CDR3 protein: CASSFMQGAPLGTDTQYF; CDR3 DNA: TGCGCCAGCAGCTTCATGCAGGGGGCGCCTCTTGGCACAGATACGCAGTATTTT
J gene: TRBJ2-7; V gene: TRBV11-2; D gene: .; clone size: .; CDR3 protein: CASSGGSSQYF; CDR3 DNA: TGTGCCAGCAGCGGGGGATCCAGTCAATACTTC
J gene: TRBJ2-3; V gene: TRBV27; D gene: TRBD1; clone size: .; CDR3 protein: CASSLSGGQGTDTQYF; CDR3 DNA: TGTGCCAGCAGTTTATCGGGGGGACAGGGGACAGATACGCAGTATTTT
J gene: TRBJ2-7; V gene: TRBV5-4; D gene: .; clone size: once; CDR3 protein: CASSQGGLQAYEQYF; CDR3 DNA: TGTGCCAGCAGCCAAGGGGGACTACAAGCCTACGAGCAGTACTTC
J gene: TRBJ2-7; V gene: TRBV6-6; D gene: TRBD1; clone size: .; CDR3 protein: CASRTGGRSYEQYF; CDR3 DNA: TGTGCCAGCAGAACAGGGGGCCGCTCCTACGAGCAGTACTTC
J gene: TRBJ2-6; V gene: TRBV28; D gene: .; clone size: few; CDR3 protein: CASSRTSGANVLTF; CDR3 DNA: TGTGCCAGCAGTAGGACCTCTGGGGCCAACGTCCTGACTTTC
J gene: TRBJ2-5; V gene: TRBV5-4; D gene: TRBD2; clone size: .; CDR3 protein: CASSLTSGVQETQYF; CDR3 DNA: TGTGCCAGCAGCTTAACTAGCGGGGTTCAAGAGACCCAGTACTTC
J gene: TRBJ1-4; V gene: TRBV13; D gene: .; clone size: few; CDR3 protein: CASSLMREKLFF; CDR3 DNA: TGTGCCAGCAGCTTAATGAGGGAAAAACTGTTTTTT
J gene: TRBJ2-6; V gene: TRBV10-3; D gene: TRBD1; clone size: .; CDR3 protein: CAISERQGTGANVLTF; CDR3 DNA: TGTGCCATCAGTGAAAGACAGGGGACTGGGGCCAACGTCCTGACTTTC